This TCR beta chain was sequenced during a study of identical twins (dated by TCRdb to about 2016). For the wider study: To test whether fetal clonotypes persist, the study used deep sequencing on TCR alpha and beta repertoires from monozygotic twins, unrelated adults of various ages, and cord blood. To rule out contamination, replicate twin experiments were performed at different times with different library preparation protocols. General conclusions and limits of the study: In monozygotic twins, out-of-frame TCR alpha sharing was systematically underestimated by recombination models, although the models agreed with sharing between unrelated individuals. Because the same donors could not be followed over many years, conclusions were based on cross-sectional statistical analysis. Invariant T cells such as MAIT and iNKT could partly confound zero-insertion analyses, though diverse VJ usage argued against this for most clonotypes. The excess sharing between twins in beta out-of-frame sequences was weaker because fewer shared sequences reduced the signal-to-noise ratio. Abundant cord blood beta clonotypes had fewer insertions, young adult naive repertoires showed a similar but weaker trend, and memory repertoires showed no such trend. Compared with coincidental sharing between unrelated individuals, out-of-frame TCR alpha sequences shared between twins showed an excess of sequences with low generation probability.

The junction carries 8 bases between V and J, which are trimmed by 5 bases and 7 bases respectively. CDR1 and CDR2 (SGHAT, FQNNGV) derive from the germline V gene. Spanning cysteine to phenylalanine, the CDR3 consists of 11 amino acids. Only CDR3 DNA is held: 33 bases, read in frame from base 1. Regarding this clonotype: What antigen it recognizes has not been identified. The input lacks base qualities; no much larger clone sits a single base away.

Library creation used 5' RACE. Sequenced using an Illumina HiSeq 2000. A universal primer binding site was added through template switching, and the final cDNA carried a unique molecular identifier so that TCR cDNA molecules could be counted accurately. First-strand cDNA for TCR alpha and beta chains was synthesized from specific primers in the conserved constant-segment region. To control for contamination, each cDNA library was double barcoded with a SMART-Mk sample barcode plus Illumina barcodes. Two successive PCR steps introduced TruSeq adapter sequences along with Illumina sample barcodes. The Illumina HiSeq platform was used with custom primers to sequence TCR alpha and beta cDNA libraries. The original methods were these. Unique molecular identifiers were extracted from raw reads with MiGEC, and CDR3 positions were determined with MiXCR. For each individual, recombination models were inferred using an EM algorithm with the repgenHMM and IGoR tools. The analysis of shared clonotypes was done with the tcR package in R, with sharing normalized by the product of cloneset sizes. To study raw recombination free of thymic and clonal selection effects, out-of-frame nonproductive sequences were analyzed. Through fastp at Q25 and MiXCR, TCRdb rebuilt clones from the public reads, retaining in-frame beta chains. Records with the same CDR3 protein are collapsed into one entry carrying the most frequent genes and DNA. TCRdb, not the authors, supplied the V and J calls. In all, the sample holds about 190,000 distinct CDR3 sequences, and 15% to 20% of those were seen once. 35% to 45% of the sample is in the top ten clones.

Every donor was a healthy Caucasian. Three pairs of female monozygotic twins, all aged about 18 to 29 years, were included in the twin cohort. Positive isolation kits from Invitrogen were used to isolate the CD4+ and CD8+ T cell populations. These data are also associated with another study on T cells expressing NK-cell markers. From that second study: In sorted CD3+CD56+NKG2C+, CD3+CD56+NKG2C- and CD3+CD56-NKG2C+ T-cell subsets from about eight donors, TCR beta-chain repertoires were profiled. Seven of the eight sequenced donors were HCMV-seropositive and one was HCMV-seronegative. In several experiments an anti-gammadeltaTCR antibody was added to restrict sorting to alphabetaTCR-expressing T cells. For six donors, the dominant CD3+CD56+NKG2C+ clonotypes were among the top 10 CD8+ clonotypes and accounted for about 1.0-7.5% of CD8+ T cells. Those dominant clonotypes were again the most abundant among CD3+CD56-NKG2C+ cells in a few donors, at roughly 25-60.1%. Whether the expanded NKG2C-expressing T cell clones were specific for HCMV antigens remained unclear. Randomly selected healthy volunteers, three men and five women, were used as the eight sequenced donors. To determine HCMV serostatus, a commercial ELISA kit was used to detect HCMV-specific IgG in serum. MIGEC was used to demultiplex reads and group reads by UMI, and MiTCR was used to assemble and quantify clonotypes. To remove erroneous sequences, TCR cDNA sequences were retained only when supported by two or more reads. The tcR package was used for downstream repertoire analysis, and clonotypes were matched across fractions by CDR3 nucleotide sequence plus V segment. VDJmatch was used to annotate antigen specificity against VDJdb, with one amino acid substitution allowed in CDR3.

The sequence is built from TRBV11-2 and TRBJ2-5, with no confident D gene call. This clonotype originated in a woman younger than 30 in good health. What was sequenced was CD8+ T cells sorted from blood. Here is the DNA: TGTGCCAGCAGCAAAAGTGGGACCCAGTACTTC. It codes for CASSKSGTQYF.